This entry concerns a single T cell receptor beta chain. This clone was seen a single time. Its cognate antigen has yet to be identified. No per-base quality is available; no much larger clone lies one base away. TCRbeta CDR3 regions were amplified from genomic DNA by means of the immunoSEQ Assay, a bias-controlled multiplex PCR. From the authors' description of their analysis: Within the assay, amplification of reference gene primers was used to estimate how many nucleated cells each sample contained. To quantify the absolute abundance of each unique TCRbeta CDR3 rearrangement, sequence reads were collapsed and filtered. Productive Simpson clonality was computed per sample as the square root of Simpson's diversity index over productive rearrangements. The source is immuneACCESS, and TCRdb retained only in-frame sequences with V and J called. Part of the clones is not carried over; for the studies checked, unresolved V genes explain less than half of this, and the remainder is unexplained. The DNA was the basis for D and trimming; V, J and clone size are from that table. For this sample there are around 170,000 clones; about four fifths appear just once. Of the sample, approximately 6.2% falls within the top ten clones.

This entry comes from a study of blood T cell repertoires in COVID-19 (TCRdb year 2020). In the study overall: Collaborator samples came from the United States, Italy and Spain and covered acute and convalescent phases of COVID-19. The material from the prospective study consisted of cDNA or gDNA derived from T cells, B-cell-depleted T cells, or PBMCs. Deeply sampled blood TCRbeta repertoires from subjects exposed to, actively infected with, or recovered from COVID-19 were included in the dataset. The repertoires were made available in a free public database intended to serve as a resource for research on the immune response to SARS-CoV-2. The samples were drawn from two sources: the first 160 participants of the ongoing ImmuneRACE study, and 1,000 to 1,500 subjects contributed by 6 global collaborators. Nearly every sample came with metadata listing a de-identified subject ID, COVID-19 status, age in years and sex. Where available, HLA class I and class II types were taken from metadata supplied by the sample provider and were not determined by assay-based typing. General study outcomes and caveats: The quantity of clinical and demographic metadata differed by source and by participant and was supplied without curation.

The collaborating institutions used their own protocols to collect whole blood in K2EDTA tubes. For TCRbeta analysis, collaborators shipped samples in one of three forms: frozen whole blood, isolated PBMCs, or DNA extracted from either of those sample types. The sequence derives from a man in his 70s with active or convalescent COVID-19. Sample: peripheral blood.

The nucleotide sequence is TGTGCCAGCAGAGCCGCCCACTTAAACTATGGCTACACCTTC. Translated, it gives CASRAAHLNYGYTF. In this chain, TRBV16 is recombined with TRBJ1-2; the D gene lacks a confident call. V is shortened by 6 bases, J by 2 bases, and the region joining them spans 13 bases. The CDR3 contains 14 residues, cysteine and phenylalanine counted. Only CDR3 DNA is held: 42 bases, read in frame from base 1. CDR1 and CDR2 (KGHSY, FQNENV) derive from the germline V gene.